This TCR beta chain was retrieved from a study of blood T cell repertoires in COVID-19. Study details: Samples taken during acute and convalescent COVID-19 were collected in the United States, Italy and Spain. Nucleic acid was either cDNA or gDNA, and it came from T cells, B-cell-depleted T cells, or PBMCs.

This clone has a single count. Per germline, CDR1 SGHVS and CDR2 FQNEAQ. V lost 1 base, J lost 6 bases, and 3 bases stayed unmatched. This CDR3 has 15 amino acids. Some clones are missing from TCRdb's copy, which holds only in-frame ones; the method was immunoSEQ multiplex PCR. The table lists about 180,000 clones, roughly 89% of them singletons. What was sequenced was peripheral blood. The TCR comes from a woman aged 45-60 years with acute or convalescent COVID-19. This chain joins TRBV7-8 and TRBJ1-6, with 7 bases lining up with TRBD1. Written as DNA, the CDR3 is TGTGCCAGCAGCTTAGGGGCAGGGGGTAATTCACCCCTCCACTTT. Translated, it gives CASSLGAGGNSPLHF.